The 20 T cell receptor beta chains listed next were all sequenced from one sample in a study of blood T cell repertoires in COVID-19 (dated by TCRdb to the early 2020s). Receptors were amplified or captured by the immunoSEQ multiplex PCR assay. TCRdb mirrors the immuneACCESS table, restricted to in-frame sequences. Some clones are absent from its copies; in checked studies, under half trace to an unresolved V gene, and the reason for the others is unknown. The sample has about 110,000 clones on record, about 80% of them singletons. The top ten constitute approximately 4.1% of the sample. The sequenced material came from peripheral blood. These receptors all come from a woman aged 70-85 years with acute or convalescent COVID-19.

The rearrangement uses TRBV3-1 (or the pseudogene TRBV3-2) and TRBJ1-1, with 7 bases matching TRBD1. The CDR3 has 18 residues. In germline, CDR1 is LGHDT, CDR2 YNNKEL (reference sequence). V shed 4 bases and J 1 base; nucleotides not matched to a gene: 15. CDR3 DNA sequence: TGTGCCAGCAGCCCCACAAGTTTCCGACAGGGTAAGAACACTGAAGCTTTCTTT. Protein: CASSPTSFRQGKNTEAFF.

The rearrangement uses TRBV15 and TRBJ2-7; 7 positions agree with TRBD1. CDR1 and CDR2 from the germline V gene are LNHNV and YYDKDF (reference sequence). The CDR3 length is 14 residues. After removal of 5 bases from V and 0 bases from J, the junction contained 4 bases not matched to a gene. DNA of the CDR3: TGTGCCACCAGCTTAGACAGGGTCTCCTACGAGCAGTACTTC. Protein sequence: CATSLDRVSYEQYF. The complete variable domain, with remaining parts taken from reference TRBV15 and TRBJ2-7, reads DAMVIQNPRYQVTQFGKPVTLSCSQTLNHNVMYWYQQKSSQAPKLLFHYYDKDFNNEADTPDNFQSRRPNTSFCFLDIRSPGLGDTAMYLCATSLDRVSYEQYFGPGTRLTVT.

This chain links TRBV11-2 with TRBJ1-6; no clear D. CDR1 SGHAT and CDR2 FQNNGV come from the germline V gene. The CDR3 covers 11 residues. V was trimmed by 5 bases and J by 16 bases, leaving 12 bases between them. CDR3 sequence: CASSHLEWLHF. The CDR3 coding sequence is TGTGCCAGCAGCCACCTCGAGTGGCTCCACTTT.

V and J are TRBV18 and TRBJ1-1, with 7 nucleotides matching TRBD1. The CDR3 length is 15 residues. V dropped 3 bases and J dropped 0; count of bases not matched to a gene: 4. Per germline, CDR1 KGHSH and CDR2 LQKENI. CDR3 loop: CASSPGQLMNTEAFF. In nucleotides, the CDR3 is TGTGCCAGCTCACCGGGACAGTTGATGAACACTGAAGCTTTCTTT.

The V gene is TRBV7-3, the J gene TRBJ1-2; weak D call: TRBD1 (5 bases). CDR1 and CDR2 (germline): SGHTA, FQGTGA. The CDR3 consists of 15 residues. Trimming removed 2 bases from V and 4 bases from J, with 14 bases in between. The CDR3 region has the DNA TGTGCCAGCAGCTTAGTGGGGCCCCCCACCTATGGCTACACCTTC. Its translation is CASSLVGPPTYGYTF.

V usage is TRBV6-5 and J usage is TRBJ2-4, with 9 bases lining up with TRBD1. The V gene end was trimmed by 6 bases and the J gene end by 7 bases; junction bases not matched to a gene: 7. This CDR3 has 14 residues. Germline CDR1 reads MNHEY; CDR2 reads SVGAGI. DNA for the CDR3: TGTGCCAGCAGGCCCGGGACAGGGTTGAACATTCAGTACTTC. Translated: CASRPGTGLNIQYF.

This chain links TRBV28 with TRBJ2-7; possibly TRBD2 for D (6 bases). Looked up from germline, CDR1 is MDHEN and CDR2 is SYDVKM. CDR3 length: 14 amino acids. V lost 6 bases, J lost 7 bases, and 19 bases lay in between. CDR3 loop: CASRSSGPLGEQYF. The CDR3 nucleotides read TGTGCCAGCAGGTCAAGCGGGCCCTTAGGAGAGCAGTACTTC. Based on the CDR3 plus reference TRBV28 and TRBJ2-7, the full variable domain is DVKVTQSSRYLVKRTGEKVFLECVQDMDHENMFWYRQDPGLGLRLIYFSYDVKMKEKGDIPEGYSVSREKKERFSLILESASTNQTSMYLCASRSSGPLGEQYFGPGTRLTVT.

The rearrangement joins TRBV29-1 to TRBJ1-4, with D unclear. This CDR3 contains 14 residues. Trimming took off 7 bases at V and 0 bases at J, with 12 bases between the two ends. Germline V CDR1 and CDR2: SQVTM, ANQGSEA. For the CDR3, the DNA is TGCAGCGGTAGGAGTGCCGCAACTAATGAAAAACTGTTTTTT. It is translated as CSGRSAATNEKLFF.

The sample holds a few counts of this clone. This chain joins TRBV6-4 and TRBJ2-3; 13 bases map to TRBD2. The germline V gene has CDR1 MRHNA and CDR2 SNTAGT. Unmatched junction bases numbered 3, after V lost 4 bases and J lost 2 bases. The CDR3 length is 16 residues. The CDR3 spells CASSAGTSGNTDTQYF. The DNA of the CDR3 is TGTGCCAGCAGTGCCGGGACTAGCGGGAACACAGATACGCAGTATTTT.

Here the CDR3 DNA reads TGCGCCAGCAGCTTTCAACAGAACTACGAGCAGTACTTC. This translates into CASSFQQNYEQYF. The rearrangement links TRBV5-1 to TRBJ2-7; D remains unclear. From germline, CDR1 is SGHRS and CDR2 YFSETQ. This CDR3 region has 13 residues. V was pared by 2 bases and J by 3 bases, with 9 bases between.

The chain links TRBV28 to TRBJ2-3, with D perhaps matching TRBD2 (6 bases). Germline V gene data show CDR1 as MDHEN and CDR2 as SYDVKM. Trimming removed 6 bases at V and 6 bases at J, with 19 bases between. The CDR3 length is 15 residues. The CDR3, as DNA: TGTGCCAGCAGCTCCCCGGGACTCCCAGTGGATACGCAGTATTTT. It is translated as CASSSPGLPVDTQYF.

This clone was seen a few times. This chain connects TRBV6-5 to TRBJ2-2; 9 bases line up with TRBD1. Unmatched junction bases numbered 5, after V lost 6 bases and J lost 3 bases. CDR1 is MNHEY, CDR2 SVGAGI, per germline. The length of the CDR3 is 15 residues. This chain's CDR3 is CASRDGTGYTGELFF. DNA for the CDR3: TGTGCCAGCAGGGATGGGACAGGGTACACCGGGGAGCTGTTTTTT.

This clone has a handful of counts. The DNA for the CDR3 is TGCGCCAGCAGCCAGGGAATCCGGGACAGGGGCGAAAAACTGTTTTTT. Protein product: CASSQGIRDRGEKLFF. The chain couples TRBV4-3 to TRBJ1-4; 10 positions match TRBD1. CDR1 is LGHNA and CDR2 is YSLEER in the germline V gene. This CDR3 comprises 16 residues. Losses at the gene ends were 3 bases for V and 8 bases for J; bases not matched to a gene: 9.

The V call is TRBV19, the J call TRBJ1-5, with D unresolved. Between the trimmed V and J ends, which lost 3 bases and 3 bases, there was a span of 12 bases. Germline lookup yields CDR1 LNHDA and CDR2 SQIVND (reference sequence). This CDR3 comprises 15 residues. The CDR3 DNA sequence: TGTGCCAGTAGTATTCACTTAATAACCAATCAGCCCCAGCATTTT. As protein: CASSIHLITNQPQHF. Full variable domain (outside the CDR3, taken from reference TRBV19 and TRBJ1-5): DGGITQSPKYLFRKEGQNVTLSCEQNLNHDAMYWYRQDPGQGLRLIYYSQIVNDFQKGDIAEGYSVSREKKESFPLTVTSAQKNPTAFYLCASSIHLITNQPQHFGDGTRLSIL.

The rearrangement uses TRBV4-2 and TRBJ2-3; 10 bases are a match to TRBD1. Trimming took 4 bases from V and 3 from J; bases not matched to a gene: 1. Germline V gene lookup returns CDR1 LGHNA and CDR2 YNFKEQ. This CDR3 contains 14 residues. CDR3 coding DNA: TGTGCCAGCAGCCGGGACAGGGGAACAGATACGCAGTATTTT. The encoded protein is CASSRDRGTDTQYF.

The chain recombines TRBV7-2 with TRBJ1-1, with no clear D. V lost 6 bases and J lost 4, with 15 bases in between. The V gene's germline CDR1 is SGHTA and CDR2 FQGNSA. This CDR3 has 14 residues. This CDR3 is CASSPPWRSTEAFF. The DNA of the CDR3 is TGTGCCAGCAGTCCCCCGTGGCGGAGCACTGAAGCTTTCTTT.

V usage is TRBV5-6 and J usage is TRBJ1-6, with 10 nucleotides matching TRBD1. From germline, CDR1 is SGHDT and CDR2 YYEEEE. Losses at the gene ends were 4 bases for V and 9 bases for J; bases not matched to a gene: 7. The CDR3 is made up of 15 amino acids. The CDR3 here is CASSGRQGAGSPLHF. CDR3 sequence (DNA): TGTGCCAGCAGCGGGAGACAGGGGGCGGGTTCACCCCTCCACTTT.

Written as DNA, the CDR3 is TGTGCCAGCAGGGACAGGGCGGATGAAAAACTGTTTTTT. This codes for CASRDRADEKLFF. This chain uses TRBV6-5 with TRBJ1-4; TRBD1 matches at 8 bases. This CDR3 comprises 13 residues. The germline gives CDR1 MNHEY, CDR2 SVGAGI. J was trimmed by 6 bases and V by 6 bases; bases with no gene match: 3.

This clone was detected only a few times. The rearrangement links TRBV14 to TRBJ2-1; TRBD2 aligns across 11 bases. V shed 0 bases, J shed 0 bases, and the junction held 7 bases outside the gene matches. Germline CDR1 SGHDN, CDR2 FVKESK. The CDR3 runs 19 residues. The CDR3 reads CASSQDRGLAGGSYNEQFF. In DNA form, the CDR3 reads TGTGCCAGCAGCCAAGATAGAGGGCTAGCGGGAGGCTCCTACAATGAGCAGTTCTTC.

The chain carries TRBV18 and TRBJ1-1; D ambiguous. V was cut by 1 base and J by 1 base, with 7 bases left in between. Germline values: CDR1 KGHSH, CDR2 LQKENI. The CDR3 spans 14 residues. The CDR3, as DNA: TGTGCCAGCTCACCACAGGAGCCGAACACTGAAGCTTTCTTT. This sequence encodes CASSPQEPNTEAFF.